The 26 T cell receptor beta chains in this list originate from one sample, sequenced in a study of T-cell reconstitution after alpha-beta-depleted transplantation in children. Molecular barcoding with unique molecular identifiers was used for the TCRbeta library. TCRdb re-analysed the PCR reads in MiXCR, keeping a single row per CDR3 protein. The sample holds 550,000 to 600,000 distinct CDR3 sequences, more than 20% seen once. Specimen: PBMCs, mostly from graft donor cells, collected 360 days after TCRalphabeta/CD19-depleted stem cell transplant. Every receptor here comes from a boy under three years old who had a stem cell transplant for acute myeloid leukemia, so the T cells may come from the graft donor.

The chain is built from TRBV20-1 and TRBJ1-1; possibly TRBD1 for D (5 bases). The length of the CDR3 is 15 residues. In germline, CDR1 is DFQATT, CDR2 SNEGSKA (reference sequence). Trimming took 3 bases from V and 0 from J, leaving 14 bases between them. CDR3 residues: CSASWDPGLNTEAFF. In nucleotides, the CDR3 is TGCAGTGCTAGCTGGGACCCAGGACTGAACACTGAAGCTTTCTTT.

In its sample, this clonotype was seen many times. The V call is TRBV5-5, the J call TRBJ2-7; the D call may be TRBD1 or TRBD2 (5 bases each). Looked up from germline, CDR1 is SGHKS and CDR2 is YYEKEE (reference sequence). The CDR3 covers 15 residues. Trimming removed 3 bases from V and 0 bases from J, with 13 bases in between. For the CDR3, the DNA is TGTGCCAGCAGCTCCCCCGGGACGAGCTCCTACGAGCAGTACGTC. Translated, it gives CASSSPGTSSYEQYV.

This chain uses TRBV28 with TRBJ2-7, with TRBD2 identical over 7 bases. V dropped 5 bases and J dropped 2; count of bases not matched to a gene: 6. The germline gives CDR1 MDHEN, CDR2 SYDVKM. This CDR3 comprises 14 residues. DNA of the CDR3: TGTGCCAGCAGTCCCGCGGGGGATACCTACGAGCAGTACGTC. Translating gives CASSPAGDTYEQYV.

J is TRBJ2-3 and V is TRBV29-1; D possibly corresponds to TRBD2 (5 bases). There are 13 residues in the CDR3. CDR1 and CDR2 from the germline V gene are SQVTM and ANQGSEA. Trimming stripped 4 bases from V and 4 bases from J, with 12 bases between. The CDR3 loop reads CSVAPLSADTQYF. DNA for the CDR3: TGCAGCGTTGCCCCCCTTAGCGCAGATACGCAGTATTTT.

This clonotype was detected only a few times. The chain joins TRBV20-1 to TRBJ2-1; D possibly matches TRBD1 or TRBD2 (5 bases each). This CDR3 comprises 15 residues. V was trimmed by 3 bases and J by 4 bases, leaving 16 bases between them. Per germline, CDR1 DFQATT and CDR2 SNEGSKA (reference sequence). The CDR3 loop is CSARRENGAYNEQFF. Here the CDR3 DNA reads TGCAGTGCTAGGAGGGAGAACGGGGCGTACAATGAGCAGTTCTTC.

At least ten counts were recorded for this clonotype. The chain is built from TRBV2 and TRBJ2-7, with TRBD1 identical over 7 bases. V shed 7 bases and J 2 bases; nucleotides not matched to a gene: 11. There are 15 residues in the CDR3. CDR1 SNHLY and CDR2 FYNNEI come from the germline V gene. Here the CDR3 reads CASTERRQGPYEQYF. CDR3 nucleotide sequence: TGTGCCAGCACCGAACGGCGACAGGGACCCTACGAGCAGTACTTC.

This chain connects TRBV7-6 to TRBJ2-2; D not resolved. This CDR3 has 15 residues. V lost 2 bases and J lost 3, with 10 bases in between. Germline V gene data show CDR1 as SGHVS and CDR2 as FNYEAQ. This CDR3 reads CASSLSLGDTGELFF. CDR3 DNA: TGTGCCAGCAGCTTATCCCTCGGTGACACCGGGGAGCTGTTTTTT.

This clonotype was seen a few times. This rearrangement joins TRBV9 to TRBJ2-5; D is perhaps TRBD1 (5 bases). Trimming removed 3 bases from V and 5 bases from J, with 11 bases in between. CDR3 size: 13 residues. From germline, CDR1 is SGDLS and CDR2 YYNGEE. CDR3 DNA: TGTGCCAGCAGCGCCCAGGGATACGAGACCCAGTACTTC. This sequence encodes CASSAQGYETQYF.

This chain uses TRBV20-1 with TRBJ2-1; maybe TRBD1 (6 bases). V lost 1 base, J lost 4 bases, and 14 bases lay in between. The CDR3 is 15 residues long. Per the germline V gene, CDR1 is DFQATT and CDR2 is SNEGSKA (reference sequence). CDR3 protein: CSARVGAGIYNEQFF. DNA for the CDR3: TGCAGTGCTAGAGTGGGGGCAGGGATTTACAATGAGCAGTTCTTC.

This clonotype appeared a few times. The V call is TRBV28, the J call TRBJ2-7; TRBD1 or TRBD2 may be the D gene (5 bases each). V lost 7 bases, J lost 0 bases, and 16 bases lay in between. The CDR3 contains 15 residues. From germline, CDR1 is MDHEN and CDR2 SYDVKM. The CDR3 nucleotides read TGTGCCAGCACATATTCCGGGGCCCCCTCCTACGAGCAGTACGTC. Translated, it gives CASTYSGAPSYEQYV.

This clonotype has at least ten counts. This chain connects TRBV20-1 to TRBJ1-2; no clear D. Germline CDR1 is DFQATT and CDR2 is SNEGSKA (reference sequence). Trimming took off 1 base at V and 7 bases at J, with 7 bases between the two ends. The CDR3 runs to 11 residues. The DNA of the CDR3 is TGCAGTGCTAGAGGGGCGGCTGGCTACACCTTC. This encodes CSARGAAGYTF.

This clonotype was seen ten or more times. CDR3 nucleotide sequence: TGTGCCAGCAGTTCTAACTGGGCACGCTACGAGCAGTACGTC. Protein: CASSSNWARYEQYV. The V gene is TRBV28, the J gene TRBJ2-7; no clear D gene. Trimming cost V 4 bases and J 3 bases, with 13 bases left between them. The V gene's germline CDR1 is MDHEN and CDR2 SYDVKM. CDR3 length equals 14 residues.

This clonotype was detected many times. CDR3 loop: CASSVAGQGYEQYF. In DNA form, the CDR3 reads TGTGCCAGCAGCGTAGCGGGACAGGGCTACGAGCAGTACTTC. The rearrangement joins TRBV9 to TRBJ2-7; TRBD1 matches at 9 bases. Losses at the gene ends were 0 bases for V and 3 bases for J; bases not matched to a gene: 1. The CDR3 has 14 residues. Germline V gene data show CDR1 as SGDLS and CDR2 as YYNGEE. Full variable domain (missing parts from reference TRBV9 and TRBJ2-7): DSGVTQTPKHLITATGQRVTLRCSPRSGDLSVYWYQQSLDQGLQFLIQYYNGEERAKGNILERFSAQQFPDLHSELNLSSLELGDSALYFCASSVAGQGYEQYFGPGTRLTVT.

This clonotype showed up just a few times. The chain carries TRBV7-9 and TRBJ2-1, with D perhaps matching TRBD2 (5 bases). Trimming stripped 5 bases from V and 5 bases from J, with 16 bases between. The V gene's germline CDR1 is SEHNR and CDR2 FQNEAQ (reference sequence). The length of the CDR3 is 15 residues. For the CDR3, the DNA is TGTGCCAGCAGCCGACCTACCTCGGGGAACAATGAGCAGTTCTTC. Protein product: CASSRPTSGNNEQFF.

This sequence joins TRBV15 and TRBJ2-7; D gene uncertain. Between the trimmed V and J ends, which lost 0 bases and 2 bases, there was a span of 11 bases. The CDR3 has 15 amino acids. Germline V gene lookup returns CDR1 LNHNV and CDR2 YYDKDF (reference sequence). The CDR3 region is CATSRDLGLTYEQYV. In DNA form, the CDR3 reads TGTGCCACCAGCAGAGATCTTGGGTTAACCTACGAGCAGTACGTC.

Ten or more counts support this clonotype. The chain recombines TRBV7-9 with TRBJ1-2; weak D call: TRBD1 (5 bases). This CDR3 is 12 amino acids long. Deletions cut 5 bases from V and 8 bases from J, with 12 bases between. Per germline, CDR1 SEHNR and CDR2 FQNEAQ (reference sequence). The CDR3 sequence is CASSPSGTGYTF. The DNA for the CDR3 is TGTGCCAGCAGCCCCTCAGGGACCGGCTACACCTTC.

This clonotype was recorded many times. The CDR3: CASSLRGRGHEQYF. The CDR3 nucleotides read TGCGCCAGCAGCCTCAGGGGGCGCGGGCACGAGCAGTACTTC. The V call is TRBV4-3, the J call TRBJ2-7, with TRBD1 matching 8 bases. The CDR3 consists of 14 residues. Trimming removed 4 bases from V and 5 bases from J; junction bases left unmatched: 7. The germline gives CDR1 LGHNA, CDR2 YSLEER.

This clonotype was detected ten times or more. Germline is not matched at one junction end, which may reflect a read error. This sequence joins TRBV15 and TRBJ2-5, with no clear D. Germline V gene sequence: CDR1 LNHNV, CDR2 YYDKDF (reference sequence). The CDR3 totals 15 residues. DNA for the CDR3: TGTGCCACCAGCAGAGATCACGTTTCCGGGCGACGTCTGGACTTC. Translating it yields CATSRDHVSGRRLDF. The full variable domain, completed using reference TRBV15 and TRBJ2-5, is DAMVIQNPRYQVTQFGKPVTLSCSQTLNHNVMYWYQQKSSQAPKLLFHYYDKDFNNEADTPDNFQSRRPNTSFCFLDIRSPGLGDTAMYLCATSRDHVSGRRLDFGPGTRLLVL.

This clonotype was observed a few times. The chain recombines TRBV29-1 with TRBJ1-2; D remains unclear. V was pared by 3 bases and J by 7 bases, with 9 bases between. Germline CDR1 reads SQVTM; CDR2 reads ANQGSEA. The CDR3 consists of 11 residues. For the CDR3, the DNA is TGCAGCGTTGACTTATCTGGTGGCTACACCTTC. This sequence encodes CSVDLSGGYTF.

The chain joins TRBV20-1 to TRBJ2-1; D is perhaps TRBD1 (5 bases). Germline loops: CDR1 DFQATT, CDR2 SNEGSKA (reference sequence). The CDR3 extends over 13 amino acids. Trimming removed 2 bases at V and 8 bases at J, with 13 bases between. The DNA for the CDR3 is TGCAGTGCTAGACAGAACTTAGGGGATGAGCAGTTCTTC. Its protein product is CSARQNLGDEQFF.

This clonotype has a handful of counts. The V call is TRBV7-2, the J call TRBJ2-2; 9 bases align to TRBD1. Germline loops: CDR1 SGHTA, CDR2 FQGNSA. After removal of 9 bases from V and 6 bases from J, the junction contained 5 bases not matched to a gene. The CDR3 has 13 amino acids. This CDR3 is CARTTGGSGELFF. CDR3 sequence (DNA): TGTGCCAGAACGACAGGGGGGTCCGGGGAGCTGTTTTTT.

Many counts were recorded for this clonotype. The CDR3 reads CASSPRVLRGEKLFF. In DNA, the CDR3 is TGTGCCAGCAGTCCCCGAGTCCTGAGGGGTGAAAAACTGTTTTTT. This chain connects TRBV12-3 or TRBV12-4 to TRBJ1-4, with TRBD1 as a possible D gene (5 bases). V was trimmed by 5 bases and J by 7 bases, leaving 17 bases between them. The CDR3 has 15 amino acids.

This clonotype was observed a handful of times. This chain links TRBV28 with TRBJ1-5, with D unresolved. Germline CDR1 and CDR2: MDHEN and SYDVKM. V lost 3 bases to trimming and J lost 0 bases, with 12 bases between them. CDR3 length: 16 amino acids. The CDR3 DNA sequence: TGTGCCAGCAGTTTGCCCGGGCAGCCTAGCAATCAGCCCCAGCATTTT. Amino acid sequence: CASSLPGQPSNQPQHF.

This clonotype has ten or more counts. The chain couples TRBV5-1 to TRBJ2-7; TRBD1 or TRBD2 may be the D gene (5 bases each). CDR1 SGHRS and CDR2 YFSETQ come from the germline V gene. The CDR3 extends over 16 amino acids. Trimming took 4 bases from V and 0 from J, leaving 17 bases between them. The CDR3 spells CASSETGTETSYEQYV. In DNA, the CDR3 is TGCGCCAGCAGCGAAACCGGGACGGAGACCTCCTACGAGCAGTACGTC.

This CDR3 is CASSLSGGTNEQFF. In nucleotides, the CDR3 is TGTGCCAGCAGTTTAAGTGGGGGGACCAATGAGCAGTTCTTC. This chain connects TRBV28 to TRBJ2-1, with D maybe TRBD2 (6 bases). This CDR3 is built from 14 residues. Germline V gene sequence: CDR1 MDHEN, CDR2 SYDVKM. V lost 2 bases and J lost 6, with 11 bases in between.

The rearrangement uses TRBV10-3 and TRBJ2-5; the D gene could be TRBD1 or TRBD2 (6 bases each). The germline gives CDR1 ENHRY, CDR2 SYGVKD. Trimming left V 3 bases short and J 4 bases short, with 15 bases between. The CDR3 spans 15 residues. The CDR3 sequence: CAISDWGAVGETQYF. The CDR3 region has the DNA TGTGCCATCAGTGATTGGGGGGCGGTCGGAGAGACCCAGTACTTC.